This T cell receptor beta chain is drawn from a study of blood T cell repertoires in COVID-19. Germline CDR1 reads LNHDA; CDR2 reads SQIVND (reference sequence). CDR3 length: 15 residues. Trimming took 4 bases from V and 0 from J, leaving 12 bases between them. As handled by the study authors: Cell counts per sample came from amplifying reference gene primers. Profiling relied on immunoSEQ multiplex PCR, and the TCRdb table lists in-frame clones only, not all of them. V and J calls and clone size are copied from that table; D and trimming were computed from the DNA. The sample lists some 70,000 clones, about nine tenths seen once, with less than 0.55% in the top ten.

The TCR comes from a man aged 45-65 years with COVID-19, enrolled during active disease. Sequencing used peripheral blood. The chain couples TRBV19 to TRBJ1-1; tentatively, D is TRBD1 (5 bases). The CDR3 loop is CASSTGTFLNTEAFF. The CDR3 nucleotides are TGTGCCAGTAGTACGGGGACTTTCTTGAACACTGAAGCTTTCTTT.